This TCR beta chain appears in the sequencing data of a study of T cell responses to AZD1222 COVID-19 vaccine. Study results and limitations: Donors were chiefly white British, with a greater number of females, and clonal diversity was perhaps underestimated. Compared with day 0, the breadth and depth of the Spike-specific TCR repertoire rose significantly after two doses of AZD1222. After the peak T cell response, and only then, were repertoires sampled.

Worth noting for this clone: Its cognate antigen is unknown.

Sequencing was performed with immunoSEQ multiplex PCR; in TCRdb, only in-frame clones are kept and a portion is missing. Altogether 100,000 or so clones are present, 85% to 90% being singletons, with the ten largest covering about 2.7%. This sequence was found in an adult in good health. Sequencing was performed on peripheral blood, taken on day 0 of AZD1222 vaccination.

The DNA for the CDR3 is TGTGCCAGCAGCCTCCGCTGGGAGCAGTTCTTC. This gives the protein CASSLRWEQFF. The chain uses TRBV11-2 and TRBJ2-1; D gene ambiguous. CDR3 size: 11 residues. The V gene's germline CDR1 is SGHAT and CDR2 FQNNGV. Between the trimmed V and J ends, which lost 5 bases and 10 bases, there was a span of 9 bases.